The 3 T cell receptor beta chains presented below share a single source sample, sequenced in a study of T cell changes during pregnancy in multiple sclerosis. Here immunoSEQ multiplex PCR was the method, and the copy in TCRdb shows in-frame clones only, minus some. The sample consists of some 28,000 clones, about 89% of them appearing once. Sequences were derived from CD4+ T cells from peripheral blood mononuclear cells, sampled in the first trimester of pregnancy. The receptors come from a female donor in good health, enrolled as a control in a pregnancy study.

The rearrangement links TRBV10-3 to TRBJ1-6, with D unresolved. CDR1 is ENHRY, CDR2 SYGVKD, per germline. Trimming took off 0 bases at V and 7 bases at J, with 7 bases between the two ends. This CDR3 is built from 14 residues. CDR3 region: CAISESERNSPLHF. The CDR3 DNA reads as TGTGCCATCAGTGAGTCGGAGAGGAATTCACCCCTCCACTTT.

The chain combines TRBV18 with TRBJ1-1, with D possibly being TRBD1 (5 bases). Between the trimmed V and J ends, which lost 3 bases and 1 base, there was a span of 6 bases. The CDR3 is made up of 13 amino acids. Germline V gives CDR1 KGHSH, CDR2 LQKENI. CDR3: CASSPQGNTEAFF. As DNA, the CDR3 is TGTGCCAGCTCACCCCAGGGGAACACTGAAGCTTTCTTT.

CDR3: CAWSVGSAPKKFF. The DNA of the CDR3 is TGTGCCTGGAGTGTCGGTAGCGCCCCAAAGAAGTTCTTC. This rearrangement joins TRBV30 to TRBJ2-1; D is possibly TRBD2 (5 bases). Germline loops: CDR1 GTSNPN, CDR2 SVGIG (reference sequence). The CDR3 is 13 residues long. V lost 0 bases and J 14 bases, leaving 17 bases between the germline ends.